This TCR beta chain was identified during a study of CD8+ T cells in alopecia areata. Study findings and constraints: Tofacitinib significantly lowered scalp clonality and expanded CD8+ clones among the top 100. There were many expanded lesional clones persisting in scalp and blood during tofacitinib.

As for treatment: oral pan-JAK inhibitor, 5-10 mg twice daily. RNA extraction and reverse transcription yielded cDNA as sequencing template. Measured with immunoSEQ multiplex PCR; TCRdb has only the in-frame clones, and not every one. The table includes about 200,000 clones, 55% to 70% detected once. As for this clone: Its target is unknown.

The sequencing here drew on CD4+ T cells sorted from blood, taken at week 24, from a patient treated with tofacitinib. This TCR was recovered from a human donor with alopecia areata.

The CDR3 DNA reads as TGCGCCAGCAGCCAAGATACTGGGAGTCGGCCCCAGCATTTT. It encodes CASSQDTGSRPQHF. The genes are TRBV4-3 and TRBJ1-5; no clear D gene. The CDR3 covers 14 residues. Per the germline V gene, CDR1 is LGHNA and CDR2 is YSLEER. Between the trimmed V and J ends, which lost 0 bases and 9 bases, there was a span of 12 bases.